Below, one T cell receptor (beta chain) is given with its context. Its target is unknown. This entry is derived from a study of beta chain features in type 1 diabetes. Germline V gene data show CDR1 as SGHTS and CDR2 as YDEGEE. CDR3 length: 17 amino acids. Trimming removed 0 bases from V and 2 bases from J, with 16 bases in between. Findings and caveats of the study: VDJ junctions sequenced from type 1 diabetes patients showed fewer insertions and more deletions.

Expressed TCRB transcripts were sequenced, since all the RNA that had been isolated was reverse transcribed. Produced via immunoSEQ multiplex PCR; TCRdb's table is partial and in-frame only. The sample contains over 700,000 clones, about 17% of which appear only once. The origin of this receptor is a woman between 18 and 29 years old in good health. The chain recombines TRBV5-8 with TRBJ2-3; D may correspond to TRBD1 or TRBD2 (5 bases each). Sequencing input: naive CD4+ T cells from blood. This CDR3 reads CASSLASSGTITDTQYF. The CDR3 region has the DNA TGTGCCAGCAGCTTGGCATCTTCCGGGACCATCACAGATACGCAGTATTTT.